The T cell receptor (beta chain) under discussion was sequenced for a study of blood T cell repertoires in COVID-19. Study context: The cDNA or gDNA used as material had been derived from T cells, B-cell-depleted T cells, or PBMCs.

Per the authors' pipeline: Estimated nucleated cell counts came from reference gene primer amplification. The data were produced by immunoSEQ multiplex PCR, yet TCRdb's version contains in-frame clones alone and is incomplete. Clonal size and the V and J genes are those of that table, whereas D and trimming came from the DNA. The table records a few hundred thousand clones, over 75% of them present only once. Trimming removed 3 bases at V and 4 bases at J, with 8 bases between. The length of the CDR3 is 13 residues. The material sequenced was peripheral blood. The TCR comes from a woman aged 70-85 years with COVID-19, enrolled during active disease. The rearrangement links TRBV12-3 or TRBV12-4 to TRBJ2-3; possibly TRBD2 for D (6 bases). The CDR3 loop reads CASSFGGSDTQYF. The CDR3 nucleotides are TGTGCCAGCAGTTTTGGAGGGTCAGATACGCAGTATTTT.